This T cell receptor beta chain was documented in a study of T cell repertoires in cytomegalovirus infection. At the level of the study: Public TCR beta signatures provided an indication of both CMV infection and a matching HLA type.

In TCRdb, the reads were re-called with MiXCR into one record per CDR3 protein. Of 900,000 to 950,000 distinct CDR3 sequences in the sample, roughly 30% are singletons; the top ten hold over 13%. Study results and limitations: Dominant in the ex vivo response were TCR beta clonotypes restricted by HLA-C and specific for CMV. Carriage of CMV together with the relevant HLA was identifiable through cumulative public TCR beta family frequency.

This clonotype came up many times. What it recognizes is unknown. Germline V gives CDR1 SEHNR, CDR2 FQNEAQ (reference sequence). CDR3 length: 12 amino acids. Trimming pared 6 bases from V and 6 bases from J, leaving 12 bases between. This specimen consisted of cultured CD8+ T cells from PBMCs, obtained from culture after CMV antigen stimulation. The sequence derives from a human donor in good health (CMV status not recorded). Some clones in this sample may be carry-over from other donors' samples. The rearrangement joins TRBV7-9 to TRBJ2-7; tentatively, D is TRBD1 (6 bases). The CDR3 DNA is TGTGCCAGCAGTCCCCAGGGGCGCGAGCAGTACGTC. Protein product: CASSPQGREQYV.